This T cell receptor (beta chain) was captured by sequencing in a study of T cell responses to AZD1222 COVID-19 vaccine. Produced via immunoSEQ multiplex PCR; TCRdb's table is partial and in-frame only. This table has about 120,000 clones, about 91% appearing once. Study-level findings and limits: Baseline testing showed seropositivity in only a handful of AZD1222 recipients. It should be noted that donors were predominantly white British and more often female, and clonal diversity was possibly underestimated. Two AZD1222 administrations were followed by greater Spike-specific TCR breadth and depth.

The CDR3 is 12 residues long. The germline V gene encodes CDR1 MNHEY and CDR2 SVGAGI. With 6 bases removed from V and 5 bases from J, the gap between germline ends came to 8 bases. On this clone itself: Its cognate antigen is unknown.

Timing groups of about 4 and about 12 weeks for second doses were pooled. This receptor was identified in an adult who received the AZD1222 COVID-19 vaccine. This chain connects TRBV6-5 to TRBJ1-3, with TRBD1 as a possible D gene (5 bases). This specimen was peripheral blood, taken 28 days after the second AZD1222 dose. The CDR3 DNA reads TGTGCCAGCAGGACAGACAGAAACACCATATATTTT. This codes for CASRTDRNTIYF.